This T cell receptor (beta chain) was documented in a study of PD-L1 blockade in urothelial cancer. The CDR3 has 14 amino acids. Trimming took 6 bases from V and 4 from J; bases not matched to a gene: 7. Germline CDR1 reads MNHNS; CDR2 reads SASEGT. Time point: pretreatment peripheral blood. This clone was counted between two and nine times. Produced via immunoSEQ multiplex PCR; TCRdb's table is partial and in-frame only. The sample has about 63,000 clones; about four fifths are singletons. This receptor was taken from a man between 65 and 79 years old with urothelial cancer. Sequenced material: PBMCs, taken around atezolizumab (anti-PD-L1) treatment. This rearrangement joins TRBV6-1 to TRBJ2-3, with TRBD1 identical over 7 bases. The CDR3 sequence is CASRDRQGADTQYF. In nucleotides, the CDR3 is TGTGCCAGCAGGGACCGACAGGGAGCAGATACGCAGTATTTT.